The entry below describes one TCR beta chain. The sample belongs to a study of T cell responses to AZD1222 COVID-19 vaccine. TCRdb keeps only in-frame clones here, not all; method: immunoSEQ multiplex PCR. This sample has just under 150,000 clones, with just over 85% found just once. CDR3 size: 14 residues. Germline V gives CDR1 SGHRS, CDR2 YFSETQ. V was pared by 0 bases and J by 5 bases, with 11 bases between. The V and J genes are TRBV5-1 and TRBJ1-1; the D gene is possibly TRBD1 (5 bases). The source of this sequence is an adult who received the AZD1222 COVID-19 vaccine. This specimen consisted of peripheral blood, obtained 28 days after the second AZD1222 dose. This chain's CDR3 is CASSLEGDVTEAFF. The CDR3 bases are TGCGCCAGCAGCTTGGAAGGGGATGTTACTGAAGCTTTCTTT.